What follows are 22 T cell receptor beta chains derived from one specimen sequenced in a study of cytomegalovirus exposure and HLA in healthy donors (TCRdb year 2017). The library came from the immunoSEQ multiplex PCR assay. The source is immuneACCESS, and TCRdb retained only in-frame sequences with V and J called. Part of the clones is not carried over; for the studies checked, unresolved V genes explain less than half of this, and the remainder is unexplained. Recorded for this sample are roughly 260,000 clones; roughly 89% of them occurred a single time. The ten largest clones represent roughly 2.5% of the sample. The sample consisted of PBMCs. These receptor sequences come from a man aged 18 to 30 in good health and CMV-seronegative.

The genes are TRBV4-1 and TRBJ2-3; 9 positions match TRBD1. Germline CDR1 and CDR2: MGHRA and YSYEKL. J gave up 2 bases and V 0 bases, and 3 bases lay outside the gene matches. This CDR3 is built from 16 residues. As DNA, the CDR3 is TGCGCCAGCAGCCAAGATGGGACAGGGTACACAGATACGCAGTATTTT. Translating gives CASSQDGTGYTDTQYF.

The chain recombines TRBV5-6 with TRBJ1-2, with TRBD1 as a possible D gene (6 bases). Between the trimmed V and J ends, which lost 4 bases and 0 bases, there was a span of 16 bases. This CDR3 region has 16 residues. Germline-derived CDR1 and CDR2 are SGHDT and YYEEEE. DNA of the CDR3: TGTGCCAGCAGCCCTCGAAGGGACAACTCTAACTATGGCTACACCTTC. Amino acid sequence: CASSPRRDNSNYGYTF.

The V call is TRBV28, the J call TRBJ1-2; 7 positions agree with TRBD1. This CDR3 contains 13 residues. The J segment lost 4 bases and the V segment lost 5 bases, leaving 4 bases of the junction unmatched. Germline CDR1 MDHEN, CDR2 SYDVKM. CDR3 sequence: CASSPQGSYGYTF. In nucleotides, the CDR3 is TGTGCCAGCAGTCCACAGGGGTCCTATGGCTACACCTTC.

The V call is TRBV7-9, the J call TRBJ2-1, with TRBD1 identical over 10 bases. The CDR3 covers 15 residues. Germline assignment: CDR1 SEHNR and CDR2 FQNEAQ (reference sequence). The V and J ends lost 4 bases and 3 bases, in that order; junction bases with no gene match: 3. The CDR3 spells CASSYGTGVYNEQFF. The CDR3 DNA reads TGTGCCAGCAGCTACGGGACAGGGGTCTACAATGAGCAGTTCTTC.

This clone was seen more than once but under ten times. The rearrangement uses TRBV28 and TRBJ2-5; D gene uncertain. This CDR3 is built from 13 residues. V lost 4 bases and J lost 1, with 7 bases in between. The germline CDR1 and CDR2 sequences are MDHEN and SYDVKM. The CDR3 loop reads CASSSTPQETQYF. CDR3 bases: TGTGCCAGCAGTTCCACACCCCAAGAGACCCAGTACTTC.

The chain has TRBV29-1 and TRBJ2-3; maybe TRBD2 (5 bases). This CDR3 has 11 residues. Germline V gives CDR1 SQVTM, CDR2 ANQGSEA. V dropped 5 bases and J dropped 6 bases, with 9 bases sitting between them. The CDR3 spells CSVYPGDTQYF. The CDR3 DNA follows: TGCAGCGTTTATCCGGGGGATACGCAGTATTTT.

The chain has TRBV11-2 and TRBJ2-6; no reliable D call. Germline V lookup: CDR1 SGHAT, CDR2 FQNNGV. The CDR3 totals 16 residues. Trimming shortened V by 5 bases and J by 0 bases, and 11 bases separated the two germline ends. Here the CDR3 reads CASSPRTGSGANVLTF. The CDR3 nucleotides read TGTGCCAGCAGCCCCAGAACGGGCTCTGGGGCCAACGTCCTGACTTTC. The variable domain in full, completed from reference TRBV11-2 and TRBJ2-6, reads EAGVAQSPRYKIIEKRQSVAFWCNPISGHATLYWYQQILGQGPKLLIQFQNNGVVDDSQLPKDRFSAERLKGVDSTLKIQPAKLEDSAVYLCASSPRTGSGANVLTFGAGSRLTVL.

As DNA, the CDR3 is TGTGCCAGCAGCTGGGACAGGGTGGAGACCCAGTACTTC. Its translation: CASSWDRVETQYF. The V call is TRBV5-6, the J call TRBJ2-5; 9 nucleotides line up with TRBD1. The CDR3 is made up of 13 amino acids. Losses at the gene ends were 3 bases for V and 5 bases for J; bases not matched to a gene: 2. Germline V gives CDR1 SGHDT, CDR2 YYEEEE.

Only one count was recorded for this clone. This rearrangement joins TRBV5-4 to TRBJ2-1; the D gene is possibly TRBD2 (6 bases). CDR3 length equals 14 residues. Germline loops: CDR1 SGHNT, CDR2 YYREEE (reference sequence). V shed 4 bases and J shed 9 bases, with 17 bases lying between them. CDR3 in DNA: TGTGCCAGCAGCGATATAGACCGGGAGATTGAGCAGTTCTTC. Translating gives CASSDIDREIEQFF.

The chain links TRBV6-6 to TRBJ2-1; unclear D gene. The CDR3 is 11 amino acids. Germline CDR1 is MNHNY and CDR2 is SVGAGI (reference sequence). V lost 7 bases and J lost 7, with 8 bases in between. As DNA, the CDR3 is TGTGCCAGCACGAAGACAAATGAGCAGTTCTTC. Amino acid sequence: CASTKTNEQFF.

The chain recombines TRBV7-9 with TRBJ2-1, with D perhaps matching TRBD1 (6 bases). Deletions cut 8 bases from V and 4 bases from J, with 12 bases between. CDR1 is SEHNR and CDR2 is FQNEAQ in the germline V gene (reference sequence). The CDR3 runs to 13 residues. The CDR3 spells CASGGGYYNEQFF. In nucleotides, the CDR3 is TGTGCCAGCGGGGGCGGTTATTACAATGAGCAGTTCTTC.

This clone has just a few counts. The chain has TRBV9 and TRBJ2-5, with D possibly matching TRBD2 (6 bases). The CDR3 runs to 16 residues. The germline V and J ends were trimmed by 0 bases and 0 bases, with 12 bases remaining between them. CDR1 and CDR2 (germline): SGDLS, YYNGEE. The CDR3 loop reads CASSVGHGGYQETQYF. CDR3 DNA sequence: TGTGCCAGCAGCGTAGGCCACGGGGGATACCAAGAGACCCAGTACTTC.

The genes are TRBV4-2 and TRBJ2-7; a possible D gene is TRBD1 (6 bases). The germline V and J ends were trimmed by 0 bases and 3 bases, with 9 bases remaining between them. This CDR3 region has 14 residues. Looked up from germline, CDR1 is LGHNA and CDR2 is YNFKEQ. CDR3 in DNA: TGTGCCAGCAGCCAAGAGTGGACAGACTACGAGCAGTACTTC. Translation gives CASSQEWTDYEQYF.

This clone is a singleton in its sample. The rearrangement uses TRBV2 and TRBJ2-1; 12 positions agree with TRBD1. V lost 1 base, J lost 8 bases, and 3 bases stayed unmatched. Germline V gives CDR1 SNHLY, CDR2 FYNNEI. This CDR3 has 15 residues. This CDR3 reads CASSEVGQGADEQFF. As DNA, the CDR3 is TGTGCCAGCAGTGAAGTGGGACAGGGGGCCGATGAGCAGTTCTTC.

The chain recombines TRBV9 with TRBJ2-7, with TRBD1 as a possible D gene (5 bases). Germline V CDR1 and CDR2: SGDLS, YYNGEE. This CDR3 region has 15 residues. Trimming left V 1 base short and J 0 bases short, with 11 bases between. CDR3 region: CASSVLPDSSYEQYF. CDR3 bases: TGTGCCAGCAGCGTACTCCCTGACAGCTCCTACGAGCAGTACTTC. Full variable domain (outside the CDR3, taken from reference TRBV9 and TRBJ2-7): DSGVTQTPKHLITATGQRVTLRCSPRSGDLSVYWYQQSLDQGLQFLIQYYNGEERAKGNILERFSAQQFPDLHSELNLSSLELGDSALYFCASSVLPDSSYEQYFGPGTRLTVT.

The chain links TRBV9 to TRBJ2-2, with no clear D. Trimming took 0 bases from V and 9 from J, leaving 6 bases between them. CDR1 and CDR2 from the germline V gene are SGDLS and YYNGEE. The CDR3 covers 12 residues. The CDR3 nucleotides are TGTGCCAGCAGCGTAGGAACAAGGGAGCTGTTTTTT. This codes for CASSVGTRELFF. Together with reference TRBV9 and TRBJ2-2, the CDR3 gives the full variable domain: DSGVTQTPKHLITATGQRVTLRCSPRSGDLSVYWYQQSLDQGLQFLIQYYNGEERAKGNILERFSAQQFPDLHSELNLSSLELGDSALYFCASSVGTRELFFGEGSRLTVL.

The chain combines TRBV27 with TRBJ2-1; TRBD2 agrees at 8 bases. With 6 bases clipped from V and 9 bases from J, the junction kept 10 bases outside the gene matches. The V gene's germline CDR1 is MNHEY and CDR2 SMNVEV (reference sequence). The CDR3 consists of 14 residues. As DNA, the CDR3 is TGTGCCAGCAGAGGTGCGGGGGGACCGGGTGAGCAGTTCTTC. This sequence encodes CASRGAGGPGEQFF.

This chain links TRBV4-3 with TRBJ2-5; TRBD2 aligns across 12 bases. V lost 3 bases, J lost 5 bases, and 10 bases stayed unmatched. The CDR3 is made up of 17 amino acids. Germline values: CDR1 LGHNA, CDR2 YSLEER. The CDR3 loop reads CASSQPATSGGGETQYF. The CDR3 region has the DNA TGCGCCAGCAGCCAGCCCGCGACTAGCGGGGGTGGTGAGACCCAGTACTTC.

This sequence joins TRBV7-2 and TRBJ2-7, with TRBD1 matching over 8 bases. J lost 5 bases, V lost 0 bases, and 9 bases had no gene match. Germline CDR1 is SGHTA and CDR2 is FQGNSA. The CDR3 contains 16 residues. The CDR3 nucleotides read TGTGCCAGCAGCTTAGCTCCCGACAGGGGATATCACGAGCAGTACTTC. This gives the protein CASSLAPDRGYHEQYF.

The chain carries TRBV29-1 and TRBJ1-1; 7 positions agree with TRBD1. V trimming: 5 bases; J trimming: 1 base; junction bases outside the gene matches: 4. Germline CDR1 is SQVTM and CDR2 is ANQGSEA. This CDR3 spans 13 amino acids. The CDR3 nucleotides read TGCAGCGTTCTAGGACAGGAGAACACTGAAGCTTTCTTT. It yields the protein CSVLGQENTEAFF.

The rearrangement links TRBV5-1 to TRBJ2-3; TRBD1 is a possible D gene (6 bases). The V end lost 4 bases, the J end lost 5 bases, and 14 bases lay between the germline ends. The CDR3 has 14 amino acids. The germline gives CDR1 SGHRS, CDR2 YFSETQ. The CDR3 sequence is CASSQQGGLDTQYF. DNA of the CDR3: TGCGCCAGCAGCCAACAGGGTGGGTTAGATACGCAGTATTTT.

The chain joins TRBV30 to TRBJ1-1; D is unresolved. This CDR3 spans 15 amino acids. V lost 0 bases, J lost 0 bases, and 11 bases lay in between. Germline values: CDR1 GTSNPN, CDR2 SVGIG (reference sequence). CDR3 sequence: CAWSVVESMNTEAFF. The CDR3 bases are TGTGCCTGGAGTGTGGTGGAGTCGATGAACACTGAAGCTTTCTTT.